The subject of this entry is one T cell receptor (beta chain). Its target antigen remains unknown. Base qualities were left out, and no much larger clone turns up one base away. The time point label, as the study defines it: newly diagnosed, previously untreated cHL patient sample. To serve as a comparison group for the relapsed/refractory trial patients, PBMCs were sequenced from patients with newly diagnosed, previously untreated classical Hodgkin lymphoma. After peripheral blood was drawn into 8 mL Vacutainer Cell Preparation Tubes, PBMCs were isolated by centrifugation and then cryopreserved. CDR1 and CDR2 are drawn from the germline V gene: SGHTA, FQGNSA. V loses 4 bases of germline sequence and J loses 0 bases, and the interval between the two ends is 11 bases. The CDR3 spans 15 residues, from the cysteine through the phenylalanine. CDR3 DNA only is kept here, 45 bases in frame from base 1. Genomic DNA was isolated using the Qiagen DNeasy kit from unsorted PBMCs as well as from negatively selected CD4+ and CD8+ fractions. TCR beta CDR3 regions were amplified by immunoSEQ multiplex PCR using primers annealing to V and J segments. A synthetic immune receptor repertoire was used to minimize amplification bias, and remaining bias was computationally removed after sequencing. The study's processing was this. Custom Python scripts were used to quantify repertoire diversity as the Shannon entropy index. Unsorted, CD4+ and CD8+ repertoires were analyzed separately, except in combined analyses where CD4+ and CD8+ sequences were merged in silico. TCRdb holds this immuneACCESS table with in-frame rearrangements only. Some clones are missing; in checked studies, unresolved V genes explain under half, and the rest has no known cause. V, J and clone size are taken as reported in that table, and D and trimming were inferred from the DNA itself. The sample yields under 80,000 clones; approximately 93% were counted once. 2.6% of the sample comes from the top ten.

The data were taken from a study of PD-1 blockade in classical Hodgkin lymphoma (dated by TCRdb to about 2020). Notes on the research overall: The study used CyTOF and TCR beta sequencing to define a peripheral blood immune signature of response to PD-1 blockade in classical Hodgkin lymphoma.

What the work shows at the level of the full study, not this receptor alone: Baseline TCR diversity was reported to be lower in newly diagnosed patients than in healthy donors, and even lower in relapsed/refractory patients. The study covered only a single clinical trial cohort, and the causes of the repertoire differences, possibly disease activity or prior therapy, were still not defined.

Sequencing was performed on peripheral blood mononuclear cells (PBMCs). The TCR sequence derives from a human donor with classical Hodgkin lymphoma. Recombination linked TRBV7-2 to TRBJ2-3, with the D call perhaps TRBD1 or TRBD2, as 5 bases match in each case. CDR3 region: CASSSGAYSTDTQYF. The nucleotide sequence is TGTGCCAGCAGCTCCGGGGCGTATAGCACAGATACGCAGTATTTT.